This record looks at one T cell receptor (beta chain) sequence and its context. Its antigen is still unknown. The sample's time point: week 23, last vaccination. Topical imiquimod was applied with each vaccine dose, which held 300 ug of mutant IDH1 20-mer peptide. Tumors from donors were new WHO grade 3 or 4 IDH1-mutant astrocytomas with ATRX loss. Assay: immunoSEQ multiplex PCR; the TCRdb copy retains only in-frame clones and omits some. The sample carries roughly 74,000 clones, around 85% recorded once. CDR1 is SGHDT and CDR2 is YYEEEE in the germline V gene. The CDR3 extends over 16 amino acids. The J segment lost 4 bases and the V segment lost 5 bases, leaving 11 bases of the junction unmatched. These data belong to a study of a mutant IDH1 vaccine in newly diagnosed glioma. Study overall: Beginning 4-6 weeks after radiotherapy alone, or with temozolomide cycles, vaccination took place. Of treated patients, around 62% were men and roughly 40% women, averaging 40.4 years. Before enrollment, the patients had been treated with radiotherapy alone, temozolomide alone, or both together. Most of them had received both.

The TCR sequence derives from a woman aged 50 to 60 with glioma. V usage is TRBV5-6 and J usage is TRBJ2-3, with 9 bases that match TRBD2. This specimen consisted of PBMCs, obtained from a glioma patient whose treatment included an IDH1 peptide vaccine. As DNA, the CDR3 is TGTGCCAGCAGGGCGGGAGGGCCGTCCTCGGCAGATACGCAGTATTTT. Its translation is CASRAGGPSSADTQYF.